This TCR beta chain was identified in a study of cytomegalovirus exposure and HLA in healthy donors (dated by TCRdb to about 2017). About the full investigation: The roughly 700 repertoires of the first cohort and the 110 or so validation repertoires were produced on the same platform, according to a later analysis. The study aimed to test whether signatures of past pathogen exposure could be identified by cataloging public T cell receptors. Besides the first cohort of 500 to 700 subjects, a separate validation cohort made up of 120 different subjects was used. The study combined high-throughput TCR immunosequencing, statistical association of individual TCRs with disease status, and machine learning to predict cytomegalovirus infection status.

Points the paper makes about the study in general: All 120 repertoires were used to score co-occurrence in the validation cohort in a later analysis, because that analysis had no HLA typing for the cohort. It was suggested by the authors that the approach could potentially be generalized to other disease states and immunological phenotypes. A total of fewer than 200 TCR beta chains were listed by the study as associated with cytomegalovirus. A few of the identified cytomegalovirus-associated TCR beta chains were confirmed in vitro to be specific for cytomegalovirus antigens. In a later analysis, TCRs clustered in the first cohort were found to also tend to co-occur in the 120 validation repertoires, with 94% of cluster scores above 0. The classifier was reported to diagnose cytomegalovirus status with high specificity and sensitivity in both the original and validation cohorts. While some public TCRs were present in many individuals, most TCR sequences turned up only very rarely across donors.

Separate from the roughly 700-subject first cohort, the validation cohort of 95 to 150 subjects was the group to which the donors belonged. The protocol used for the library was the immunoSEQ multiplex PCR assay. Concerning the study's data processing: To diagnose cytomegalovirus status from the catalog of TCR beta chain sequences, a statistical classification framework was built. What TCRdb holds here is the immuneACCESS table cut down to in-frame rearrangements. Part of the clones is not present; checked against another copy, under half of the missing clones reflect an unresolved V gene, and the others are unexplained. V and J calls and clone size are as listed in that table; D and trimming were resolved from the DNA. Recorded for this sample are around 80,000 clones; roughly 96% of them occurred a single time. The ten largest clones take up approximately 1.3% of the sample. The germline V gene supplies CDR1 MDHEN and CDR2 SYDVKM. V and J are trimmed by 6 bases and 3 bases, and the gene matches miss 8 bases of the junction. There are 15 amino acids in the CDR3, from cysteine to phenylalanine inclusive. Just the 45-base CDR3 DNA is kept, in frame starting at base 1.

Of note for this clone: Its recognized antigen is unknown. Base quality data are lacking; no much larger clone is found one base away.

The sequenced sample was PBMCs. This receptor was taken from a woman younger than 35 in good health and CMV-seronegative. The rearrangement joined TRBV28 to TRBJ2-7; the junction holds 10 bases that match TRBD1. The sequence in DNA is TGTGCCAGCAGCCCTTTTGGGACAGGGGACTACGAGCAGTACTTC. Translated, it reads CASSPFGTGDYEQYF. When the CDR3 is completed using the reference TRBV28 and TRBJ2-7 genes on either side, the full variable domain is DVKVTQSSRYLVKRTGEKVFLECVQDMDHENMFWYRQDPGLGLRLIYFSYDVKMKEKGDIPEGYSVSREKKERFSLILESASTNQTSMYLCASSPFGTGDYEQYFGPGTRLTVT.